Listed below are T cell receptor beta chains from one sample, sequenced in a study of T cell responses to AZD1222 COVID-19 vaccine. The method was immunoSEQ multiplex PCR; TCRdb's version includes in-frame clones alone and lacks a portion of them. Of 85,000 to 130,000 clones in the sample, 90% were seen once. The sequences come from peripheral blood, collected 28 days after the second AZD1222 dose. The receptor set was obtained from an adult who received the AZD1222 COVID-19 vaccine. Each CDR3 is given with its conserved first and last residue. Fields, in order: D gene, J gene, clone size, V gene, CDR3 length, CDR3 DNA, CDR3 protein. The D gene is left open where the match is weak. Rows give clone size only sometimes, using once, few, many, or a class for an expanded clone.

d_call: .
j_call: TRBJ1-2
clone_size: .
v_call: TRBV4-3
cdr3_length: 14
cdr3_nt: TGCGCCAGCAGCCAAGATGACAGCCCCTATGGCTACACCTTC
cdr3_aa: CASSQDDSPYGYTF

d_call: .
j_call: TRBJ1-1
clone_size: .
v_call: TRBV6-1
cdr3_length: 14
cdr3_nt: TGTGCCAGCAGTGAGTGGGGGCGGAACACTGAAGCTTTCTTT
cdr3_aa: CASSEWGRNTEAFF

d_call: .
j_call: TRBJ1-1
clone_size: .
v_call: TRBV7-9
cdr3_length: 13
cdr3_nt: TGTGCCAGCAGACCTACCGGGACGCCTGAAGCTTTCTTT
cdr3_aa: CASRPTGTPEAFF

d_call: .
j_call: TRBJ1-4
clone_size: .
v_call: TRBV5-1
cdr3_length: 15
cdr3_nt: TGCGCCAGCAGCTTGGTGTGGGGAGCTAATGAAAAACTGTTTTTT
cdr3_aa: CASSLVWGANEKLFF

d_call: .
j_call: TRBJ1-4
clone_size: .
v_call: TRBV7-9
cdr3_length: 13
cdr3_nt: TGTGCCAGCAGCCTATCATGGGATGAAAAACTGTTTTTT
cdr3_aa: CASSLSWDEKLFF

d_call: .
j_call: TRBJ2-2
clone_size: .
v_call: TRBV7-3
cdr3_length: 15
cdr3_nt: TGTGCCACAGCGTTGGGGCATGCGAACACCGGGGAGCTGTTTTTT
cdr3_aa: CATALGHANTGELFF

d_call: .
j_call: TRBJ2-1
clone_size: .
v_call: TRBV7-2
cdr3_length: 17
cdr3_nt: TGTGCCAGCAGCTCCCTCTCTGGACGCTCCTTATACAATGAGCAGTTCTTC
cdr3_aa: CASSSLSGRSLYNEQFF

d_call: TRBD1
j_call: TRBJ2-1
clone_size: once
v_call: TRBV24-1
cdr3_length: 15
cdr3_nt: TGTGCCACCGGACAAGGGGGCACAGTTAGTAGTGAGCAGTTCTTC
cdr3_aa: CATGQGGTVSSEQFF

d_call: .
j_call: TRBJ2-2
clone_size: .
v_call: TRBV6-5
cdr3_length: 12
cdr3_nt: TGTGCCAGCAGCCCCCGTACCGGGGAGCTGTTTTTT
cdr3_aa: CASSPRTGELFF

d_call: .
j_call: TRBJ2-1
clone_size: .
v_call: TRBV6-5
cdr3_length: 13
cdr3_nt: TGTGCCAGCAGCAAGGGCTCCTACAATGAGCAGTTCTTC
cdr3_aa: CASSKGSYNEQFF

d_call: .
j_call: TRBJ2-7
clone_size: .
v_call: TRBV7-2
cdr3_length: 15
cdr3_nt: TGTGCCAGCAGCTTAGGGCAGGGGAGCTCCTACGAGCAGTACTTC
cdr3_aa: CASSLGQGSSYEQYF

d_call: .
j_call: TRBJ2-3
clone_size: .
v_call: TRBV5-6
cdr3_length: 14
cdr3_nt: TGTGCCAGCAGCCCTCCGCGTTGGGGGGATACGCAGTATTTT
cdr3_aa: CASSPPRWGDTQYF

d_call: .
j_call: TRBJ1-5
clone_size: .
v_call: TRBV24-1
cdr3_length: 11
cdr3_nt: TGTGCCACCAGTGAGGAGCAGCCCCAGCATTTT
cdr3_aa: CATSEEQPQHF

d_call: .
j_call: TRBJ2-5
clone_size: .
v_call: TRBV5-6
cdr3_length: 17
cdr3_nt: TGTGCCAGCAGCGTCATCCCGGGGGACTTGGGCCAAGAGACCCAGTACTTC
cdr3_aa: CASSVIPGDLGQETQYF

d_call: .
j_call: TRBJ2-3
clone_size: .
v_call: TRBV7-2
cdr3_length: 15
cdr3_nt: TGTGCCAGCAGCTTGTCCAGGGGGGCAACAGATACGCAGTATTTT
cdr3_aa: CASSLSRGATDTQYF

d_call: TRBD1
j_call: TRBJ1-5
clone_size: .
v_call: TRBV19
cdr3_length: 14
cdr3_nt: TGTGCCAGTAGCACAACAGGGGGCAATCAGCCCCAGCATTTT
cdr3_aa: CASSTTGGNQPQHF

d_call: .
j_call: TRBJ2-1
clone_size: .
v_call: TRBV12-3/TRBV12-4
cdr3_length: 12
cdr3_nt: TGTGCCAGCAGTTTGAACGGGCGTGAGCAGTTCTTC
cdr3_aa: CASSLNGREQFF

d_call: .
j_call: TRBJ2-5
clone_size: .
v_call: TRBV5-6
cdr3_length: 15
cdr3_nt: TGTGCCAGCAGCTTGTCGTCGGAATACCAAGAGACCCAGTACTTC
cdr3_aa: CASSLSSEYQETQYF